The 28 T cell receptor beta chains below come from one sample, sequenced in a study of monozygotic twins with inflammatory bowel disease. TCRdb re-called the 5' RACE reads; every CDR3 protein appears as one record, without DNA. The sample table includes about 160,000 distinct CDR3 sequences. The sequenced material came from blood. The receptor set was obtained from a human donor with ulcerative colitis or Crohn's disease, or a healthy co-twin of an affected twin (not recorded which).

The chain joins TRBV20-1 to TRBJ1-1; TCRdb outputs TRBD1, but without DNA this stays unchecked. The germline CDR1 and CDR2 sequences are DFQATT and SNEGSKA (reference sequence). The CDR3 has 14 residues. CDR3 sequence reads: CSARGGDFNTEAFF.

This sequence joins TRBV4-3 and TRBJ2-7; the D gene TCRdb calls, TRBD2, cannot be checked with no DNA. Germline assignment: CDR1 LGHNA and CDR2 YSLEER. The CDR3 loop spans 18 amino acids. CDR3 amino acids: CASSPRGGTSGASYEQYF.

The chain has TRBV5-1 and TRBJ2-7; TCRdb's D call, TRBD2, is unchecked because there is no DNA. The CDR3 covers 14 residues. Germline V gene lookup returns CDR1 SGHRS and CDR2 YFSETQ. This chain's CDR3 is CASSLLAGSQEQYF.

This chain joins TRBV6-5 and TRBJ2-3. Germline values: CDR1 MNHEY, CDR2 SVGAGI. CDR3 size: 13 residues. The CDR3 protein is CASSYGRTDTQYF.

This sequence joins TRBV7-9 and TRBJ2-3. The CDR3 is 12 amino acids. Per germline, CDR1 SEHNR and CDR2 FQNEAQ (reference sequence). The CDR3 sequence: CATPSRTDTQYF.

The CDR3 reads CASSMAGTPNGQYF. The chain couples TRBV9 to TRBJ2-7; there is no DNA to check the TCRdb D call of TRBD1. CDR1 and CDR2 (germline): SGDLS, YYNGEE. This CDR3 is built from 14 residues. Full variable domain (outside the CDR3, taken from reference TRBV9 and TRBJ2-7): DSGVTQTPKHLITATGQRVTLRCSPRSGDLSVYWYQQSLDQGLQFLIQYYNGEERAKGNILERFSAQQFPDLHSELNLSSLELGDSALYFCASSMAGTPNGQYFGPGTRLTVT.

The chain couples TRBV3-1 to TRBJ1-6. The CDR3 consists of 16 residues. CDR1 and CDR2 from the germline V gene are LGHDT and YNNKEL (reference sequence). CDR3 amino acids: CASSQDIDVYNSPLHF.

The chain uses TRBV7-9 and TRBJ2-7; no DNA is available, so the TRBD1 call from TCRdb remains unchecked. This CDR3 spans 15 amino acids. Germline assignment: CDR1 SEHNR and CDR2 FQNEAQ (reference sequence). The CDR3 region is CASSLWDREAYEQYF.

The chain is built from TRBV29-1 and TRBJ2-7; with no DNA, the TCRdb D assignment of TRBD1 cannot be verified. This CDR3 region has 11 residues. Germline loops: CDR1 SQVTM, CDR2 ANQGSEA. CDR3: CSVVTGNEQYF.

This chain links TRBV5-1 with TRBJ2-1. Germline V gene lookup returns CDR1 SGHRS and CDR2 YFSETQ. The CDR3 consists of 13 residues. Here the CDR3 reads CASSLPSADEQFF.

The J gene is TRBJ2-3, the V gene TRBV30. Germline V gene sequence: CDR1 GTSNPN, CDR2 SVGIG (reference sequence). The CDR3 extends over 16 amino acids. CDR3 sequence reads: CAWSVRLGVGTDTQYF.

The rearrangement joins TRBV10-3 to TRBJ2-7; TCRdb's assignment of TRBD2 cannot be checked, as there is no DNA. This CDR3 spans 16 amino acids. The germline gives CDR1 ENHRY, CDR2 SYGVKD. CDR3: CATRALAGGEPYEQYF.

The CDR3 loop is CASSSSELSGNTIYF. This chain links TRBV27 with TRBJ1-3. The CDR3 is 15 amino acids. The germline V gene encodes CDR1 MNHEY and CDR2 SMNVEV (reference sequence).

V usage is TRBV7-9 and J usage is TRBJ1-2. The CDR3 runs to 15 residues. CDR1 and CDR2 from the germline V gene are SEHNR and FQNEAQ (reference sequence). CDR3 region: CASSYEVSPNYGYTF.

The chain recombines TRBV5-5 with TRBJ2-5; TCRdb gives TRBD2 as the D gene, but with no DNA this cannot be confirmed. This CDR3 contains 16 residues. Germline V gene sequence: CDR1 SGHKS, CDR2 YYEKEE (reference sequence). The CDR3 sequence: CASSAGLAGSLGTQYF.

The rearrangement uses TRBV11-3 and TRBJ1-1; TCRdb indicates TRBD1, and absent DNA this call remains unverified. There are 17 residues in the CDR3. Germline lookup yields CDR1 SGHNT and CDR2 YENEEA. CDR3 loop: CASSLAHQDRGQARAFF.

This chain uses TRBV4-3 with TRBJ2-2; TCRdb's D gene call, TRBD2, goes unchecked for lack of DNA. This CDR3 region has 17 residues. Germline V gene lookup returns CDR1 LGHNA and CDR2 YSLEER. The chain's CDR3 is CASSQDWTGDNTGELFF.

This chain joins TRBV5-5 and TRBJ1-6. The germline gives CDR1 SGHKS, CDR2 YYEKEE (reference sequence). The length of the CDR3 is 15 residues. The CDR3 reads CASSFQSISVSPLHF.

The chain couples TRBV11-3 to TRBJ1-2; the TCRdb call, TRBD1, lacks DNA for checking. The CDR3 spans 13 residues. Looked up from germline, CDR1 is SGHNT and CDR2 is YENEEA. CDR3 sequence: CASSPGGSYGYTF.

The V gene is TRBV5-1, the J gene TRBJ2-7; the D call from TCRdb, TRBD2, cannot be confirmed without DNA. This CDR3 spans 15 amino acids. Germline values: CDR1 SGHRS, CDR2 YFSETQ. The CDR3: CASSTGPRQTYEQYF.

V usage is TRBV20-1 and J usage is TRBJ1-2; the TCRdb call, TRBD1, lacks DNA for checking. This CDR3 region has 15 residues. Germline V gene sequence: CDR1 DFQATT, CDR2 SNEGSKA (reference sequence). CDR3 sequence: CSARDRQGRNYGYTF.

This sequence joins TRBV20-1 and TRBJ2-3. The CDR3 is 13 residues long. CDR1 is DFQATT, CDR2 SNEGSKA, per germline (reference sequence). The CDR3 region is CSAIDRSTDTQYF.

The rearrangement uses TRBV13 and TRBJ2-1; the TCRdb call, TRBD2, lacks DNA for checking. The CDR3 has 14 amino acids. The germline CDR1 and CDR2 sequences are PRHDT and FYEKMQ (reference sequence). The CDR3 sequence: CASSISGGAYEQFF.

The rearrangement links TRBV12-3 or TRBV12-4 to TRBJ2-2; as DNA is missing, the TRBD2 call by TCRdb cannot be tested. The CDR3 runs 15 residues. The CDR3: CASSRTSGSPGELFF.

The V call is TRBV7-8, the J call TRBJ2-1; without DNA, the TCRdb call of TRBD1 cannot be checked. The CDR3 runs 13 residues. Germline values: CDR1 SGHVS, CDR2 FQNEAQ. CDR3 protein: CASSRQGFNEQFF.

The chain uses TRBV7-9 and TRBJ2-3. The CDR3 has 12 amino acids. Germline V gene sequence: CDR1 SEHNR, CDR2 FQNEAQ (reference sequence). The CDR3 region is CASSLDRLPQYF.

J is TRBJ2-7 and V is TRBV7-2; without DNA, the TCRdb call of TRBD1 cannot be checked. This CDR3 comprises 14 residues. The germline V gene has CDR1 SGHTA and CDR2 FQGNSA. CDR3 protein: CASSTRGRSGEQYF.

This CDR3 reads CASSSSGTNTGELFF. V is TRBV7-2 and J is TRBJ2-2. This CDR3 region has 15 residues. From germline, CDR1 is SGHTA and CDR2 FQGNSA.